The next 16 T cell receptor beta chains were all read from a single sample in a study of blood T cell repertoires in COVID-19. The assay was immunoSEQ multiplex PCR, and TCRdb's table has in-frame clones only and misses some. The sample has roughly 240,000 clones, approximately 85% seen once. The sample comprised peripheral blood. These receptors came from a middle-aged man with COVID-19, enrolled during active disease.

This clone showed up just a few times. The rearrangement links TRBV18 to TRBJ2-3; TRBD2 aligns across 7 bases. The trim removed 6 bases at V and 3 bases at J, leaving 12 bases unmatched. Germline-derived CDR1 and CDR2 are KGHSH and LQKENI. CDR3 length equals 16 residues. The CDR3, as DNA: TGTGCCAGCTCGCTCGGCGGAGCGGGGACGACAGATACGCAGTATTTT. Translated: CASSLGGAGTTDTQYF.

The chain carries TRBV2 and TRBJ2-1; TRBD2 matches at 9 bases. CDR1 and CDR2 from the germline V gene are SNHLY and FYNNEI. The CDR3 loop spans 14 amino acids. The J segment lost 7 bases and the V segment lost 7 bases, leaving 8 bases of the junction unmatched. The CDR3 loop is CASNAGGPWNEQFF. DNA for the CDR3: TGTGCCAGCAATGCGGGGGGGCCTTGGAATGAGCAGTTCTTC.

The rearrangement links TRBV18 to TRBJ2-7; 12 bases are a match to TRBD1. The CDR3 runs 15 residues. Germline trimming cut 4 bases from V and 6 bases from J; bases unmatched to any gene: 7. Germline V gene lookup returns CDR1 KGHSH and CDR2 LQKENI. CDR3 sequence (DNA): TGTGCCAGCTCACGGCCGGGACAGGGGGCCCTCGAGCAGTACTTC. The encoded protein is CASSRPGQGALEQYF.

The V and J genes are TRBV3-1 (or the pseudogene TRBV3-2) and TRBJ2-6, with D possibly matching TRBD1 (5 bases). Germline V gene sequence: CDR1 LGHDT, CDR2 YNNKEL (reference sequence). CDR3 length: 18 residues. Deletions cut 5 bases from V and 0 bases from J, with 17 bases between. The CDR3 sequence: CASSWHRTISSGANVLTF. The CDR3, as DNA: TGTGCCAGCAGCTGGCACCGGACAATAAGCTCTGGGGCCAACGTCCTGACTTTC.

The gene calls are TRBV5-1 and TRBJ1-1; tentatively, D is TRBD1 (6 bases). V gave up 3 bases and J gave up 3 bases, with 12 bases separating them. The CDR3 runs 14 residues. Per the germline V gene, CDR1 is SGHRS and CDR2 is YFSETQ. The CDR3: CASSSWAGDTEAFF. In DNA form, the CDR3 reads TGCGCCAGCAGCTCCTGGGCAGGGGACACTGAAGCTTTCTTT.

V gene TRBV5-5 combines with J gene TRBJ2-7; maybe TRBD2 (5 bases). Germline V lookup: CDR1 SGHKS, CDR2 YYEKEE (reference sequence). This CDR3 contains 14 residues. The V end lost 0 bases, the J end lost 3 bases, and 10 bases lay between the germline ends. CDR3 nucleotides: TGTGCCAGCAGCTTGGCCGGGGAGAACTACGAGCAGTACTTC. It specifies CASSLAGENYEQYF.

The chain joins TRBV30 to TRBJ1-1; a weak D match, TRBD1 (5 bases). CDR1 is GTSNPN, CDR2 SVGIG, per germline (reference sequence). Trimming removed 7 bases at V and 7 bases at J, with 16 bases between. The CDR3 has 12 amino acids. CDR3 bases: TGTGCCTTAAGAGGACATAATCTTGAAGCTTTCTTT. This sequence encodes CALRGHNLEAFF.

The chain uses TRBV12-3 or TRBV12-4 and TRBJ1-2; the match to TRBD1 covers 7 bases. V was clipped by 7 bases and J by 7 bases; unmatched bases: 9. The CDR3 totals 13 residues. The CDR3 bases are TGTGCCAGCACCTTAACACAGGGGCTTGGCTACACCTTC. Encoded protein: CASTLTQGLGYTF.

CDR3 sequence reads: CASSIDQGNNQPQHF. The CDR3 bases are TGTGCCAGTAGTATAGATCAGGGGAACAATCAGCCCCAGCATTTT. The chain combines TRBV19 with TRBJ1-5; D may be TRBD1 (6 bases). In germline, CDR1 is LNHDA, CDR2 SQIVND (reference sequence). Trimming took off 0 bases at V and 3 bases at J, with 9 bases between the two ends. The CDR3 covers 15 residues.

The rearrangement joins TRBV28 to TRBJ2-7; D unclear. V was pared by 5 bases and J by 4 bases, with 9 bases between. Germline V gene sequence: CDR1 MDHEN, CDR2 SYDVKM. The CDR3 totals 12 residues. CDR3 nucleotide sequence: TGTGCCAGCAGTCCATACAAATACGAGCAGTACTTC. Translating it yields CASSPYKYEQYF.

This sequence joins TRBV10-3 and TRBJ1-1; D call uncertain. V lost 11 bases to trimming and J lost 3 bases, with 10 bases between them. This CDR3 contains 11 residues. CDR1 ENHRY and CDR2 SYGVKD come from the germline V gene. The DNA of the CDR3 is TGTGCCGTCCGGAGGGACACTGAAGCTTTCTTT. Translating gives CAVRRDTEAFF.

The gene calls are TRBV4-2 and TRBJ1-2, with TRBD1 matching over 8 bases. Germline loops: CDR1 LGHNA, CDR2 YNFKEQ. The V and J ends lost 1 base and 6 bases, in that order; junction bases with no gene match: 7. The CDR3 contains 15 residues. Here the CDR3 reads CASSQARTGFDGYTF. The CDR3 DNA sequence: TGTGCCAGCAGCCAAGCCCGGACAGGGTTTGATGGCTACACCTTC.

This clone is labeled as medium-sized. The chain links TRBV4-2 to TRBJ2-5, with 9 bases fitting TRBD2. Trimming removed 0 bases from V and 1 base from J; junction bases left unmatched: 0. There are 15 residues in the CDR3. Germline V gene sequence: CDR1 LGHNA, CDR2 YNFKEQ. CDR3 region: CASSQERGGQETQYF. The CDR3 DNA sequence: TGTGCCAGCAGCCAAGAGCGGGGGGGCCAAGAGACCCAGTACTTC.

The chain has TRBV9 and TRBJ2-7; TRBD1 might be the D (5 bases). V was pared by 3 bases and J by 0 bases, with 10 bases between. Germline V CDR1 and CDR2: SGDLS, YYNGEE. The CDR3 contains 14 residues. The CDR3 coding sequence is TGTGCCAGCAGCGCCCCAGACAGCTCCTACGAGCAGTACTTC. Residues: CASSAPDSSYEQYF. The entire variable domain, with the rest obtained from reference TRBV9 and TRBJ2-7, is as follows: DSGVTQTPKHLITATGQRVTLRCSPRSGDLSVYWYQQSLDQGLQFLIQYYNGEERAKGNILERFSAQQFPDLHSELNLSSLELGDSALYFCASSAPDSSYEQYFGPGTRLTVT.

This chain connects TRBV5-1 to TRBJ2-7; 7 nucleotides line up with TRBD1. CDR1 and CDR2 from the germline V gene are SGHRS and YFSETQ. V dropped 4 bases and J dropped 5; count of bases not matched to a gene: 3. The CDR3 is 12 residues long. The CDR3 DNA sequence: TGCGCCAGCAGCCCTGACAGGGACGAGCAGTACTTC. Encoded protein: CASSPDRDEQYF.

The rearrangement uses TRBV6-5 and TRBJ1-1; 9 bases fit TRBD1. CDR3 length: 15 residues. Per the germline V gene, CDR1 is MNHEY and CDR2 is SVGAGI. V lost 2 bases to trimming and J lost 5 bases; unmatched junction nucleotides: 6. The CDR3 is CASSYQGQGRTEAFF. The CDR3 DNA follows: TGTGCCAGCAGTTACCAAGGACAGGGGAGGACTGAAGCTTTCTTT.